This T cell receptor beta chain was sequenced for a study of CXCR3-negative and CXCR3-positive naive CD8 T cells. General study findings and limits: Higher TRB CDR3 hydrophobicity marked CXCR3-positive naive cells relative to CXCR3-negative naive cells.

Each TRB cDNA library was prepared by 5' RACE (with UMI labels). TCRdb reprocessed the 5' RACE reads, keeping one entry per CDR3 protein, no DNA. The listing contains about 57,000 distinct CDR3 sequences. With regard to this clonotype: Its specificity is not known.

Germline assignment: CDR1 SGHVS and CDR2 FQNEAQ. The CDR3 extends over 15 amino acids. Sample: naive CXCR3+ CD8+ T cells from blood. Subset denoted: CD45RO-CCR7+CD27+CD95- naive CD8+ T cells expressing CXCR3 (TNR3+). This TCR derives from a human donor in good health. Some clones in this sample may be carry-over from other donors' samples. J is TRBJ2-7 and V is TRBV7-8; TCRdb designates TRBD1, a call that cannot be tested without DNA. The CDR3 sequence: CASSPWQGQVGEQYF.